The entry below describes one T cell receptor beta chain. The sample originates from a study of shared T cell receptors in the human thymus. Repertoires were generated with immunoSEQ multiplex PCR, while TCRdb's copy carries only in-frame clones and drops some. Of approximately 580,000 clones listed, around 82% are singletons. V shed 1 base, J shed 5 bases, and the junction held 5 bases outside the gene matches. Per germline, CDR1 SGHVS and CDR2 FQNEAQ. The CDR3 extends over 15 amino acids. Separately, the same data were catalogued under a study of human thymus T cells. That paper states: Thymus pieces cut out during corrective heart surgery were the tissue that was used.

V usage is TRBV7-8 and J usage is TRBJ2-7; 10 nucleotides agree with TRBD1. What was sequenced was thymocytes. This receptor was identified in a boy younger than two with a congenital heart defect. CDR3 bases: TGTGCCAGCAGCTTAGGGACAGGGGGGATCAACGAGCAGTACTTC. It translates to CASSLGTGGINEQYF. Supplemented by reference TRBV7-8 and TRBJ2-7, the full variable domain reads GAGVSQSPRYKVAKRGQDVALRCDPISGHVSLFWYQQALGQGPEFLTYFQNEAQLDKSGLPSDRFFAERPEGSVSTLKIQRTQQEDSAVYLCASSLGTGGINEQYFGPGTRLTVT.